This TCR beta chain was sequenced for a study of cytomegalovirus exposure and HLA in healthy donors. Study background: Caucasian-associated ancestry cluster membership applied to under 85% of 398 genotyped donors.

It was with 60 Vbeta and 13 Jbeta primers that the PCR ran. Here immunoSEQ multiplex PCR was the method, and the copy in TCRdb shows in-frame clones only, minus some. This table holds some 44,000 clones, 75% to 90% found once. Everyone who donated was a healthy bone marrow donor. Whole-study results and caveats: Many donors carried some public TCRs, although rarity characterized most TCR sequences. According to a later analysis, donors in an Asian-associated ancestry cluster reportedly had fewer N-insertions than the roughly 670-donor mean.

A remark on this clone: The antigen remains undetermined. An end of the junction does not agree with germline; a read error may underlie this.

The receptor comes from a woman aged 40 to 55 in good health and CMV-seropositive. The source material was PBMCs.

The CDR3, as DNA: TGTGCCAGCAGCGTACAGGCGGGCTCCTACAATGGGCAGTTCTTC. As protein: CASSVQAGSYNGQFF. This chain links TRBV9 with TRBJ2-1, with D tentatively TRBD2 (5 bases). This CDR3 has 15 amino acids. From germline, CDR1 is SGDLS and CDR2 YYNGEE.